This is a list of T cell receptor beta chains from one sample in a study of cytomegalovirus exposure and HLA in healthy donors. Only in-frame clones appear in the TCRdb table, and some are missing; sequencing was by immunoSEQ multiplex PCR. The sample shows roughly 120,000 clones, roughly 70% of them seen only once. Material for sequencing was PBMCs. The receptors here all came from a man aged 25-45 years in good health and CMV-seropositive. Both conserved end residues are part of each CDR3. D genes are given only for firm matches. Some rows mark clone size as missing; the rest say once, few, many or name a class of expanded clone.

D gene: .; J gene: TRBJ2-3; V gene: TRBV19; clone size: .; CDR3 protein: CASSITSNAYTDTQYF; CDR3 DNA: TGTGCCAGTAGTATCACTAGCAACGCTTACACAGATACGCAGTATTTT
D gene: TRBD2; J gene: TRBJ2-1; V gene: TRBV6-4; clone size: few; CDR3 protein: CASSEAGGDYNEQFF; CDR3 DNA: TGTGCCAGCAGTGAGGCGGGGGGGGACTACAATGAGCAGTTCTTC
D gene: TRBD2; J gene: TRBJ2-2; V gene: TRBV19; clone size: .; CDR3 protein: CASSSQGTSGIGELFF; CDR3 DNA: TGTGCCAGTAGCTCTCAGGGGACTAGCGGTATCGGGGAGCTGTTTTTT
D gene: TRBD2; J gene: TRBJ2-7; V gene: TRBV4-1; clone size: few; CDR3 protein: CASSQETSSSYEQYF; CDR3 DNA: TGCGCCAGCAGCCAAGAGACTAGCAGCTCCTACGAGCAGTACTTC
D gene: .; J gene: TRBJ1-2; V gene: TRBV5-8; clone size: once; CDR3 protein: CASSFRANYGYTF; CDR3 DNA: TGTGCCAGCAGCTTCCGGGCTAACTATGGCTACACCTTC
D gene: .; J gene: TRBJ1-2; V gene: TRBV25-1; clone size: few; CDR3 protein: CASSPPNTF; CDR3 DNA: TGTGCCAGCAGTCCCCCCAACACCTTC
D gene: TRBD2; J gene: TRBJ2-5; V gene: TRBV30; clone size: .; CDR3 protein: CAWSVGAGGRETQYF; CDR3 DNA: TGTGCCTGGAGTGTAGGAGCGGGGGGGCGGGAGACCCAGTACTTC
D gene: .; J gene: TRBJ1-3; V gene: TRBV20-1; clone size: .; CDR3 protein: CSARGGSTIYF; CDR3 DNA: TGCAGTGCTAGAGGAGGAAGCACCATATATTTT
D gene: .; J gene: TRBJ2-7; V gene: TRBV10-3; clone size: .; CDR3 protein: CAISSNYEQYF; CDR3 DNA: TGTGCCATCAGTTCCAACTACGAGCAGTACTTC
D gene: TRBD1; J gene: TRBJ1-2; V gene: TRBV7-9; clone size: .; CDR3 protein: CASKGQGVTNYGYTF; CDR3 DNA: TGTGCCAGTAAGGGACAGGGGGTCACTAACTATGGCTACACCTTC
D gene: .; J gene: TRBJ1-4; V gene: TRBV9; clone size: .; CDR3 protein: CASSVGPGDEKLFF; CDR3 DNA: TGTGCCAGCAGCGTAGGTCCAGGGGATGAAAAACTGTTTTTT
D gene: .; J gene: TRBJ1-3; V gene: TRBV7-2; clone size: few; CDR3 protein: CASSLASGSGNTIYF; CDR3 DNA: TGTGCCAGCAGCTTAGCAAGCGGATCTGGAAACACCATATATTTT
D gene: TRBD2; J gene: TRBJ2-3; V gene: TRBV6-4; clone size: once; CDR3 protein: CASSDSGPGTSGSTDTQYF; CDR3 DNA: TGTGCCAGCAGTGACTCAGGGCCCGGGACTAGCGGGTCCACAGATACGCAGTATTTT
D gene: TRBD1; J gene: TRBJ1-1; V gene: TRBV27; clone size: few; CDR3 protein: CASSLTGGDTEAFF; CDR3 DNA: TGTGCCAGCAGCCTCACAGGGGGCGACACTGAAGCTTTCTTT
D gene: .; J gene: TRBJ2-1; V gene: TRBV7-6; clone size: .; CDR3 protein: CASSSPQGSYNEQFF; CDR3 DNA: TGTGCCAGCAGCTCACCACAGGGCTCCTACAATGAGCAGTTCTTC
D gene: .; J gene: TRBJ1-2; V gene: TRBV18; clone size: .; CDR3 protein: CASSPRPSERGYTF; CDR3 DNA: TGTGCCAGCTCACCCCGTCCTTCAGAGCGCGGCTACACCTTC
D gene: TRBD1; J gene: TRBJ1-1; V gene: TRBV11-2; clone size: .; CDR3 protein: CASRMTGFEAFF; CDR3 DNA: TGTGCCAGCAGGATGACAGGGTTTGAAGCTTTCTTT
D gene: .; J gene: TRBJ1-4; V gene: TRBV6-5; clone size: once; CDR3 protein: CASGLSGTNEKLFF; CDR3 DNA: TGTGCCAGCGGATTATCAGGGACTAATGAAAAACTGTTTTTT
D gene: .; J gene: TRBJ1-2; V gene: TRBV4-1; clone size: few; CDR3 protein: CASSPSGGANYGYTF; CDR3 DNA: TGCGCCAGCAGCCCTTCAGGAGGGGCTAACTATGGCTACACCTTC
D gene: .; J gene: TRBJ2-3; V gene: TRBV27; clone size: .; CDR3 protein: CASRPHPDSYTDTQYF; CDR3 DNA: TGTGCCAGCAGACCTCACCCGGACAGTTACACAGATACGCAGTATTTT
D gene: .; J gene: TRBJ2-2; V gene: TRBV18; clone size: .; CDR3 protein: CASSLNSGAPGELFF; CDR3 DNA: TGTGCCAGCTCACTAAACTCAGGCGCCCCCGGGGAGCTGTTTTTT
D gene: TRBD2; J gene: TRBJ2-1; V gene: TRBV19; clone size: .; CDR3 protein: CASSMWTSGSSYNEQFF; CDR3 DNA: TGTGCCAGTAGTATGTGGACTAGCGGGAGCTCCTACAATGAGCAGTTCTTC
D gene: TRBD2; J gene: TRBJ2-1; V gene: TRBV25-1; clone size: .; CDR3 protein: CASSELLAGVIDEQFF; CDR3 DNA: TGTGCCAGCAGTGAGTTACTAGCGGGAGTTATAGATGAGCAGTTCTTC
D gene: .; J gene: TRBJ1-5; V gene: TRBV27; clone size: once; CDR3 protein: CASSLGLSNQPQHF; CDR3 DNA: TGTGCCAGCAGTTTGGGGCTTAGCAATCAGCCCCAGCATTTT
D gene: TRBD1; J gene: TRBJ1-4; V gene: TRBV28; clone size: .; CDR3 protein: CASSRQGIFEKLFF; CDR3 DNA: TGTGCCAGCAGTCGACAGGGCATATTTGAAAAACTGTTTTTT
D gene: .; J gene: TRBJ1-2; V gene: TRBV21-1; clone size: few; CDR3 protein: CASSKVGAEGPYGYTF; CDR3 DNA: TGTGCCAGCAGCAAAGTGGGGGCCGAGGGCCCCTATGGCTACACCTTC
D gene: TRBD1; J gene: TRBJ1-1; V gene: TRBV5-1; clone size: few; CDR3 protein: CASSFGTGSGMTEAFF; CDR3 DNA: TGCGCCAGCAGCTTCGGGACAGGGTCGGGGATGACTGAAGCTTTCTTT
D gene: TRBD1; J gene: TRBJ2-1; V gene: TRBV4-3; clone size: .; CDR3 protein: CASSQGPGQGIGGNNEQFF; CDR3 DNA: TGCGCCAGCAGCCAAGGACCGGGACAGGGAATAGGCGGTAACAATGAGCAGTTCTTC
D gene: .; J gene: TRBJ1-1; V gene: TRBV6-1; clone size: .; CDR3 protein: CASSQQYTEAFF; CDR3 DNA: TGTGCCAGCAGTCAACAGTACACTGAAGCTTTCTTT
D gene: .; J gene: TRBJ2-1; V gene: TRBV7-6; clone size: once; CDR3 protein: CASSSGLSYNEQFF; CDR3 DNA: TGTGCCAGCAGCTCGGGACTCTCCTACAATGAGCAGTTCTTC